Sequencing of this TCR beta chain was carried out in a study of CD4 and CD8 cells across lung adenocarcinoma regions. With V trimmed by 1 base and J by 10 bases, 4 bases remained unmatched. Germline CDR1 SGHTA, CDR2 FQGNSA. The CDR3 length is 13 residues. Samples came from patients with localized non-small cell lung adenocarcinoma. MiXCR, run by TCRdb on the PCR reads, gives a single entry per CDR3 protein. Of 3,000 to 4,000 distinct CDR3 sequences listed, roughly 70% are singletons. Sequenced material: CD4+ T cells from the margin of a lung tumor. The J gene is TRBJ2-1, the V gene TRBV7-2; 7 nucleotides match TRBD2. The sequence came from a male donor with lung adenocarcinoma. The CD4 and CD8 labels of this study may be unreliable. The CDR3 DNA reads as TGTGCCAGCAGCTTAGGCCAAGCGGGGGAGCAGTTCTTC. Its protein product is CASSLGQAGEQFF.